This T cell receptor (beta chain) derives from a study of metastatic and nonmetastatic thyroid tumors. Background on the study: Peripheral blood and tumor or nodule samples from malignant and benign thyroid patients were compared. Overall study results and limits: Malignant tumors reportedly showed significantly higher TCR beta diversity than benign nodules in both blood and tumor.

With 7 bases removed from V and 3 bases from J, the gap between germline ends came to 13 bases. Per germline, CDR1 MDHEN and CDR2 SYDVKM. The CDR3 runs 13 residues. Concerning this clone itself: Antigen: not known.

None of the patients had undergone any treatment ahead of thyroid surgery. Per the study methods: A classifier of distant metastasis in papillary thyroid cancer was built from CDR3 differences (across clinicopathological groups). TCRdb redid the clone calls on the PCR reads using MiXCR. It is TCRdb's table, rather than the study itself, that gives the V and J calls and clone size. The sample consists of roughly 18,000 clones, 30% to 40% of them appearing once. The chain employs TRBV28 and TRBJ2-7, with D perhaps TRBD1 (6 bases). Sequenced material: tumor tissue. The sequence derives from a female donor with papillary thyroid cancer or a benign thyroid nodule (not recorded which). Some clones in this sample may be carry-over from other donors' samples. The CDR3 DNA reads as TGTGCCAGCAACCTCTTACAGGGCTACGAGCAGTACTTC. Encoded protein: CASNLLQGYEQYF.